Below, 5 T cell receptor beta chains from the same sample are listed, as sequenced in a study of blood T cell repertoires in COVID-19. TCRdb's copy holds only in-frame clones and misses some; the assay was immunoSEQ multiplex PCR. The table has 200,000 to 250,000 clones, approximately 82% seen once; the top ten hold 3.4%. Material for sequencing was peripheral blood. These TCRs come from a woman aged 18-29 years with acute or convalescent COVID-19.

This clone has a handful of counts. The chain carries TRBV4-3 and TRBJ1-6; 10 positions agree with TRBD1. J lost 7 bases, V lost 4 bases, and 10 bases had no gene match. CDR3 length: 17 amino acids. Germline V lookup: CDR1 LGHNA, CDR2 YSLEER. The chain's CDR3 is CASSPKPGTGANSPLHF. CDR3 in DNA: TGCGCCAGCAGCCCGAAACCCGGGACAGGGGCAAATTCACCCCTCCACTTT.

The V and J genes are TRBV7-3 and TRBJ2-7; 11 bases align to TRBD2. V lost 6 bases, J lost 2 bases, and 3 bases stayed unmatched. Germline V CDR1 and CDR2: SGHTA, FQGTGA. The CDR3 covers 14 residues. Written as DNA, the CDR3 is TGTGCCAGCAGTAGACTAGCGGGGCCCTACGAGCAGTACTTC. This translates into CASSRLAGPYEQYF.

This clone came up a few times. The gene calls are TRBV11-2 and TRBJ1-3; 8 nucleotides agree with TRBD1. Germline CDR1 SGHAT, CDR2 FQNNGV. This CDR3 has 16 residues. The V segment lost 3 bases and the J segment 0 bases; nucleotides outside the gene matches: 4. CDR3 loop: CASSFRQGSSGNTIYF. The CDR3 bases are TGTGCCAGCAGCTTCAGACAGGGGAGCTCTGGAAACACCATATATTTT.

The chain has TRBV7-2 and TRBJ2-5; perhaps TRBD1 as D (5 bases). This CDR3 has 13 residues. From germline, CDR1 is SGHTA and CDR2 FQGNSA. The V end was cut by 1 base, the J end by 9 bases, with 12 bases between. The CDR3 nucleotides read TGTGCCAGCAGCTTAGGGGCAGGGTCCGCCCAGTACTTC. Amino acid sequence: CASSLGAGSAQYF. Full variable domain (missing parts from reference TRBV7-2 and TRBJ2-5): GAGVSQSPSNKVTEKGKDVELRCDPISGHTALYWYRQSLGQGLEFLIYFQGNSAPDKSGLPSDRFSAERTGGSVSTLTIQRTQQEDSAVYLCASSLGAGSAQYFGPGTRLLVL.

This clone was observed a handful of times. The chain uses TRBV7-9 and TRBJ2-5; 7 bases match TRBD1. The germline gives CDR1 SEHNR, CDR2 FQNEAQ (reference sequence). V was clipped by 6 bases and J by 4 bases; unmatched bases: 20. This CDR3 has 18 amino acids. The CDR3 DNA reads TGTGCCAGCAGTGACAAGGTCGCCTCCTTAGGGGGCGGAGAGACCCAGTACTTC. Encoded protein: CASSDKVASLGGGETQYF.